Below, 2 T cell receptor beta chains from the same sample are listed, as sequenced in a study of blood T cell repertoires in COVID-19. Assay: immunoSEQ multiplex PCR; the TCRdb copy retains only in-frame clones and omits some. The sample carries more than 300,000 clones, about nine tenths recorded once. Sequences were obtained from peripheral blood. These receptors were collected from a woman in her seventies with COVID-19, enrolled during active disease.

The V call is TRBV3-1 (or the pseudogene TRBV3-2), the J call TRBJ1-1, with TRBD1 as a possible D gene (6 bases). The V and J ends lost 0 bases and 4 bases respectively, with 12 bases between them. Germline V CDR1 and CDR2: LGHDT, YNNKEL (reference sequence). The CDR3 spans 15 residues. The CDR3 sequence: CASSQDSRGGTEAFF. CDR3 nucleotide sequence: TGTGCCAGCAGCCAAGATAGCAGGGGTGGCACTGAAGCTTTCTTT.

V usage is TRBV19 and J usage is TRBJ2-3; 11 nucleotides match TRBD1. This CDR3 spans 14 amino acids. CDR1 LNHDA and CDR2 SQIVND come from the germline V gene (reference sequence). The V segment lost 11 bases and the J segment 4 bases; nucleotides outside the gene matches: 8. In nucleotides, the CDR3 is TGTGCCCAGAGGGGGACAGGGGGTCCAGATACGCAGTATTTT. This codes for CAQRGTGGPDTQYF.